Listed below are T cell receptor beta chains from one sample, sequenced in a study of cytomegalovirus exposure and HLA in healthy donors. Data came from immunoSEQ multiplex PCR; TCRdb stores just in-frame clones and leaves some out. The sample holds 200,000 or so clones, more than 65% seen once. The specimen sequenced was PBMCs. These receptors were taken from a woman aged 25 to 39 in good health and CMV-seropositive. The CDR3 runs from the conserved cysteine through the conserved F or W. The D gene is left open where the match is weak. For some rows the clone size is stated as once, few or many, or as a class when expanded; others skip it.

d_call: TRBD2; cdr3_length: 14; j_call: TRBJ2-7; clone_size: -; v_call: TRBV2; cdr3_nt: TGTGCCAGCAGTGATAAGCTAGCGGGAGTCGAGCAGTACTTC; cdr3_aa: CASSDKLAGVEQYF
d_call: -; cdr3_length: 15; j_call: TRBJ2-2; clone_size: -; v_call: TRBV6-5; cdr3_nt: TGTGCCAGCAGTTGGGGCAGGGTGGTAACCGGGGAGCTGTTTTTT; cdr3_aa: CASSWGRVVTGELFF
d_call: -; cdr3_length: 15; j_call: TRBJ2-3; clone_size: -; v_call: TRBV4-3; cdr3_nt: TGCGCCAGCAGCCAAGATATAGGTGAGGGAGATACGCAGTATTTT; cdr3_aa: CASSQDIGEGDTQYF
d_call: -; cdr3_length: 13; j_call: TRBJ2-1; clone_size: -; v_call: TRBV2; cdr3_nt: TGTGCCAGCAGTACCCGGAGTCACAATGAGCAGTTCTTC; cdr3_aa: CASSTRSHNEQFF
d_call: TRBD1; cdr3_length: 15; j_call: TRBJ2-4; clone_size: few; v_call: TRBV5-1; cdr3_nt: TGCGCCAGCAGCTCGGGACAGGGGGGTATAGACATTCAGTACTTC; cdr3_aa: CASSSGQGGIDIQYF
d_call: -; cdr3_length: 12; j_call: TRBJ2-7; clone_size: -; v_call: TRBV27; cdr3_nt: TGTGCCAGCAGTCACCTCTCGCGGGAGCAGTACTTC; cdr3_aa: CASSHLSREQYF
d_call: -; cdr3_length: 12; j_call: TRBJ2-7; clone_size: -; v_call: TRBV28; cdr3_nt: TGTGCCAGCAGTCCCAACTCCTACGAGCAGTACTTC; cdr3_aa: CASSPNSYEQYF
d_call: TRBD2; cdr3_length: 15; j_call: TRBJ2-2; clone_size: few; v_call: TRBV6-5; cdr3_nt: TGTGCCAGCTTTATCCAATTAGCGGGAGTTGGGGAGCTGTTTTTT; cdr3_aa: CASFIQLAGVGELFF
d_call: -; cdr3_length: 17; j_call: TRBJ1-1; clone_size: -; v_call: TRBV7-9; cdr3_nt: TGTGCCAGCAGCCCAACCGGGACACTAAAACCGAGGACTGAAGCTTTCTTT; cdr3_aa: CASSPTGTLKPRTEAFF
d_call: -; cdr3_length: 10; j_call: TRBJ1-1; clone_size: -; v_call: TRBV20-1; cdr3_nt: TGCAGTGCTAGACGGGCTGAAGCTTTCTTT; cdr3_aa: CSARRAEAFF
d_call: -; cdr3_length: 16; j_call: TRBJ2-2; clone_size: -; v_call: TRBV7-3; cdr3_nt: TGTGCCAGCAGCCGATCTCGGGGGAACAACACCGGGGAGCTGTTTTTT; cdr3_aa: CASSRSRGNNTGELFF
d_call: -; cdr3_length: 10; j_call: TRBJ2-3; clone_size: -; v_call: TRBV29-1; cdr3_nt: TGCAGCGTTTCTCTCGATACGCAGTATTTT; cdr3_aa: CSVSLDTQYF
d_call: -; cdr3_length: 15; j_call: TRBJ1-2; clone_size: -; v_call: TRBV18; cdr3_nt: TGTGCCAGCTCACCGCAGGCGGCAGGGGCCTATGGCTACACCTTC; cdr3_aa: CASSPQAAGAYGYTF
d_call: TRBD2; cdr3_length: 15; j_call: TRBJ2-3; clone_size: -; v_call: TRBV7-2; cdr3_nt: TGTGCCAGCAGCTCGCCGGGACTAGCATGGGATACGCAGTATTTT; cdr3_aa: CASSSPGLAWDTQYF
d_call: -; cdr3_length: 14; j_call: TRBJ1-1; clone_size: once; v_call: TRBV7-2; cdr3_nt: TGTGCCAGCAGCTATGAATACATGAACACTGAAGCTTTCTTT; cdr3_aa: CASSYEYMNTEAFF
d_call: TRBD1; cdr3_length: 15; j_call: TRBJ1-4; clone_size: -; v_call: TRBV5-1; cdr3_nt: TGCGCCAGCAGCTTGGTCTCTCAGGGGGCTGAAAAACTGTTTTTT; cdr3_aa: CASSLVSQGAEKLFF
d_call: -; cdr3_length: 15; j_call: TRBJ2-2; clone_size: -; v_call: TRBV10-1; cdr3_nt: TGCGCCAGCAGTGAACCGGGACTCCCCGGCGGGGAGCTGTTTTTT; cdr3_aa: CASSEPGLPGGELFF
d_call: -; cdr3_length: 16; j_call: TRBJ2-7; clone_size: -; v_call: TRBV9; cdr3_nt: TGTGCCAGCAGCGTAGCGCCGCAGGCTTGGACCTACGAGCAGTACTTC; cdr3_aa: CASSVAPQAWTYEQYF
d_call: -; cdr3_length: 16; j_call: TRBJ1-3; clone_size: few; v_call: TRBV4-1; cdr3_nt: TGCGCCAGCAGCCCGAGGGTGGGGGGCTCTGGAAACACCATATATTTT; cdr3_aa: CASSPRVGGSGNTIYF
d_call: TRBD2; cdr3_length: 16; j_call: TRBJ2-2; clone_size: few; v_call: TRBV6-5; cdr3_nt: TGTGCCAGCAGTTCCCCGGGACTAATGAACACCGGGGAGCTGTTTTTT; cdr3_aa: CASSSPGLMNTGELFF
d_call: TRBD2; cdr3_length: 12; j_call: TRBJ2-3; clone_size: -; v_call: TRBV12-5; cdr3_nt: TGTGCTAGTGGTTTGAAGGGACTAGCGGAGTCTTTT; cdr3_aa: CASGLKGLAESF
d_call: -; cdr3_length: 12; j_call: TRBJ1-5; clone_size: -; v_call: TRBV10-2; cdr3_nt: TGCGCCAGCACGGACAGTTATCAGCCCCAGCATTTT; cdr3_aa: CASTDSYQPQHF
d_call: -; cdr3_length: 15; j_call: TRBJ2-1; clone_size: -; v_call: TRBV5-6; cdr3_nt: TGTGCCAGCAGCTCTTGGAGGGAGACCCCCAATGAGCAGTTCTTC; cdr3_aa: CASSSWRETPNEQFF
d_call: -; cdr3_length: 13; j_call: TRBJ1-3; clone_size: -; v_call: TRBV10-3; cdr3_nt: TGTGCCATCGGTTACAGCTCTGGAAACACCATATATTTT; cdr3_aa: CAIGYSSGNTIYF
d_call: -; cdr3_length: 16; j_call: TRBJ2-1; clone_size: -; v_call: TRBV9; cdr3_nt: TGTGCCAGCTCCCCGGCCCTAGGGAGCTCCTACAATGAGCAGTTCTTC; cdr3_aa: CASSPALGSSYNEQFF
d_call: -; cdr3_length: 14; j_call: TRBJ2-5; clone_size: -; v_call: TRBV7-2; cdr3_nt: TGTGCCAGCAGCTTAGAACTGTTCCAAGAGACCCAGTACTTC; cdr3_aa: CASSLELFQETQYF
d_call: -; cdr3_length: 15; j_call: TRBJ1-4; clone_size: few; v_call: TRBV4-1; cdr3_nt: TGCGCCAGCAGCCAACTACGGGATATTAATGAAAAACTGTTTTTT; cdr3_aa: CASSQLRDINEKLFF
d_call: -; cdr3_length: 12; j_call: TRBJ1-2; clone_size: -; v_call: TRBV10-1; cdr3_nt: TGCGCCAGCAGTGATGGAGGAAGGGGCTACACCTTC; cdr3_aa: CASSDGGRGYTF
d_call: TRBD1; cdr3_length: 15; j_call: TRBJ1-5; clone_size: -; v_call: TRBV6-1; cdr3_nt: TGTGCCAGCAGGGTCGAAGAACAGGGGCCGTGGGCCCAGCATTTT; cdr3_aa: CASRVEEQGPWAQHF
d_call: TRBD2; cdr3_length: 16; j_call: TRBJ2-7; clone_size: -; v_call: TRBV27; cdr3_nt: TGTGCCAGCAGTTCGGAACTAGCGGGATTAGAGTACGAGCAGTACTTC; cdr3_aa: CASSSELAGLEYEQYF
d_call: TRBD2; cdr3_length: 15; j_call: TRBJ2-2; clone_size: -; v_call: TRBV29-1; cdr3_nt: TGCAGCGTCATAAGAGCGGGGGGCGGCACCGGGGAGCTGTTTTTT; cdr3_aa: CSVIRAGGGTGELFF
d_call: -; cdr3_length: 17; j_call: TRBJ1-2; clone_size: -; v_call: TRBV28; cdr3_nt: TGTGCCAGCAGTTTGGACAAGGGGTCGATGCAAAACTATGGCTACACCTTC; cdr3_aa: CASSLDKGSMQNYGYTF
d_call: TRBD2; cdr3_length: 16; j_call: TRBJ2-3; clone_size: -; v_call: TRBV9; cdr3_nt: TGTGCCAGCAGCCCTCGAGCTAGCGGGGGGGCAGATACGCAGTATTTT; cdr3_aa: CASSPRASGGADTQYF
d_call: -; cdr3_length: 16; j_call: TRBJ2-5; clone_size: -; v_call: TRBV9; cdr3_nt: TGTGCCAGCAGCGTAGGGTCAGGGGCGTACCAAGAGACCCAGTACTTC; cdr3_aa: CASSVGSGAYQETQYF
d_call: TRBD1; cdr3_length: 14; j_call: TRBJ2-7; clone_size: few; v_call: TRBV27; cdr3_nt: TGTGCCAGCAGTTACAGGACAGGGGGTTACGAGCAGTACTTC; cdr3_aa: CASSYRTGGYEQYF
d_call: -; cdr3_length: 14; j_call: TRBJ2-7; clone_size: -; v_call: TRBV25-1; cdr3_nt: TGTGCCAGCAGTCGGGCGGGGTTGAGTTACGAGCAGTACTTC; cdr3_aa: CASSRAGLSYEQYF
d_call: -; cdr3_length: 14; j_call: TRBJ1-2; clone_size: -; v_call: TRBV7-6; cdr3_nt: TGTGCCAGCAGCTTAGCGGGGGGTTATTATGGCTACACCTTC; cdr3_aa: CASSLAGGYYGYTF
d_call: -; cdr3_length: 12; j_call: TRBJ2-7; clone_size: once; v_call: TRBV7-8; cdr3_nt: TGTGCCAGCAGCTTAGCTTTCCCTGAGCAGTACTTC; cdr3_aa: CASSLAFPEQYF
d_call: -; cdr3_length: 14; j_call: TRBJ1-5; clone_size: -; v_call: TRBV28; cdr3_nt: TGTGCCAGCAGTTTTCTCAGGGGAGATCAGCCCCAGCATTTT; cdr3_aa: CASSFLRGDQPQHF
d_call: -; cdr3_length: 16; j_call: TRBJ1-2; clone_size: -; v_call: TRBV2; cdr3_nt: TGTGCCAGCAGTGAAGGGGGAGCTCCAGGCGGCTATGGCTACACCTTC; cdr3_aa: CASSEGGAPGGYGYTF
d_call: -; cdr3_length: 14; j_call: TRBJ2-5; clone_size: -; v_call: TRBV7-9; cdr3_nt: TGTGCCAGCAGCCGATTAGACTTGCAAGAGACCCAGTACTTC; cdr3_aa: CASSRLDLQETQYF
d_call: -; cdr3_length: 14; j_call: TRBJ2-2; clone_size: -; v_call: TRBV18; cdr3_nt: TGTGCCAGCTCACCACCGCCAGGCACCGGGGAGCTGTTTTTT; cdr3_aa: CASSPPPGTGELFF